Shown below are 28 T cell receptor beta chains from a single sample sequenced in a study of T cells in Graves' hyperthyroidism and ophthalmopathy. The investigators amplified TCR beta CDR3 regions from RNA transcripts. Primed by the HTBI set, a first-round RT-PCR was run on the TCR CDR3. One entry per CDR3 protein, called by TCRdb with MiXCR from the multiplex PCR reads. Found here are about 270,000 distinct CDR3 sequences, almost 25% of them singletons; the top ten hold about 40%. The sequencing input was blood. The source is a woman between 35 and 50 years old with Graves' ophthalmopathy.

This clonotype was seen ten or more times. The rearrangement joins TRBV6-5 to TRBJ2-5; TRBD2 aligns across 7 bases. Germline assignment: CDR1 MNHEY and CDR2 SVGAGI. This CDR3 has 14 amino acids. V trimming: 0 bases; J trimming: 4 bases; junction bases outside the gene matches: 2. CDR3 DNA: TGTGCCAGCAGTTACTCTACGGGGGGAGAGACCCAGTACTTC. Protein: CASSYSTGGETQYF.

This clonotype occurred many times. For the CDR3, the DNA is TGCAGCGTTGAGAGGGACCTCACCTACGAGCAGTACTTC. Amino acids: CSVERDLTYEQYF. The chain recombines TRBV29-1 with TRBJ2-7; the D call may be TRBD1 or TRBD2 (5 bases each). The germline CDR1 and CDR2 sequences are SQVTM and ANQGSEA. This CDR3 is built from 13 residues. V gave up 3 bases and J gave up 2 bases, with 11 bases separating them.

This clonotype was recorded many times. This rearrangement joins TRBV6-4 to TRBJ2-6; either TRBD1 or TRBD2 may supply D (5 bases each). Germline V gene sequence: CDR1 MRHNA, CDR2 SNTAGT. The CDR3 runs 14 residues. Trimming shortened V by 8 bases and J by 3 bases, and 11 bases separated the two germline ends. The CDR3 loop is CASSPGLGANVLTF. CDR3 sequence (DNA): TGTGCCAGCTCTCCGGGGCTTGGGGCCAACGTCCTGACTTTC.

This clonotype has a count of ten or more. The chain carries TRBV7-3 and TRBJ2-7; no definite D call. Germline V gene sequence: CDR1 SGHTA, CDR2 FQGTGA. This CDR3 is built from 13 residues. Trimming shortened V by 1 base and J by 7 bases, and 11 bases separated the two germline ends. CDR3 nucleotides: TGTGCCAGCAGCTTAAAACCGAGTGGGGAGCAGTACTTC. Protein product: CASSLKPSGEQYF. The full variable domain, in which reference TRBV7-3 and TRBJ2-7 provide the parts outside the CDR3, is GAGVSQTPSNKVTEKGKYVELRCDPISGHTALYWYRQSLGQGPEFLIYFQGTGAADDSGLPNDRFFAVRPEGSVSTLKIQRTERGDSAVYLCASSLKPSGEQYFGPGTRLTVT.

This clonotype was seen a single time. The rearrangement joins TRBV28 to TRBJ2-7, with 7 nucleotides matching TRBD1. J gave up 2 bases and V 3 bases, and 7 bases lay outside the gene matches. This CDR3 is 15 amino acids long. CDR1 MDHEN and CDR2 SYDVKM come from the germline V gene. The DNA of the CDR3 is TGTGCCAGCAGTTTGCCGGGACAGCCAGCCTACGAGCAGTACTTC. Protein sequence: CASSLPGQPAYEQYF.

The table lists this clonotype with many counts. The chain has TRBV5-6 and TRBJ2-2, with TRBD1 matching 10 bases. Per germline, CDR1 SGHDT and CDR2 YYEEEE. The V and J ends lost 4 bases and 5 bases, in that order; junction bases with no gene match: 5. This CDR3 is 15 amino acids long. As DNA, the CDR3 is TGTGCCAGCAGCAAGGACAGGGGGAGGACCGGGGAGCTGTTTTTT. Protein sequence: CASSKDRGRTGELFF.

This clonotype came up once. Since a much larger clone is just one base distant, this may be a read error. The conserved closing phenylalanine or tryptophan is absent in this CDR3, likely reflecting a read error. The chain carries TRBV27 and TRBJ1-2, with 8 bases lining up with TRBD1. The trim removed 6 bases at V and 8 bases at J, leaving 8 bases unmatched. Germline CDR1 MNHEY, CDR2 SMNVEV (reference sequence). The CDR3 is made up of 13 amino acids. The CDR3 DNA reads TGTGCCAGCAGGCAGACAGGGGCGGGGGGCTACACCCCC. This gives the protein CASRQTGAGGYTP.

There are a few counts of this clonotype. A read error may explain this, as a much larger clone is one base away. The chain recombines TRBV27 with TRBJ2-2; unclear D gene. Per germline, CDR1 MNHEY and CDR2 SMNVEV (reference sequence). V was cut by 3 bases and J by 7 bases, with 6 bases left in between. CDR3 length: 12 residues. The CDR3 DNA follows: TGTGCCAGCAGTTTTCCGGTCGGGGAGCTGTTTTTT. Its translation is CASSFPVGELFF.

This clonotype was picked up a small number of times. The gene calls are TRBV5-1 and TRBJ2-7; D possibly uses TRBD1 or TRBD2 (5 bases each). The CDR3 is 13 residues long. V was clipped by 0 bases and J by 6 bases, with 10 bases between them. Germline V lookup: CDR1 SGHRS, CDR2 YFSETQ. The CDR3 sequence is CASSLVQAGEQYF. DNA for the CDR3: TGCGCCAGCAGCTTGGTACAGGCGGGCGAGCAGTACTTC.

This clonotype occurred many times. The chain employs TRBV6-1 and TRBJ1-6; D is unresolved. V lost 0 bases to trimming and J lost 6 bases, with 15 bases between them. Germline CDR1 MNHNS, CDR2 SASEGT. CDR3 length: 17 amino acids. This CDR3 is CASSEAWPSLINSPLHF. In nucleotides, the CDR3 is TGTGCCAGCAGTGAAGCGTGGCCATCTCTGATTAATTCACCCCTCCACTTT.

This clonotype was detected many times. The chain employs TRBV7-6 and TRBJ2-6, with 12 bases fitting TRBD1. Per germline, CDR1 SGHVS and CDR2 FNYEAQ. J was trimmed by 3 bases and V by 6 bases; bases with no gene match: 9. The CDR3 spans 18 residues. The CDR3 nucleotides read TGTGCCAGCAGGAATCCGGGACAGGGGGCGGGTGGGGCCAACGTCCTGACTTTC. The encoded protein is CASRNPGQGAGGANVLTF.

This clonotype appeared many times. The CDR3 reads CASSLWGTQNTEAFF. CDR3 nucleotide sequence: TGTGCCAGCAGTTTGTGGGGGACTCAGAACACTGAAGCTTTCTTT. The V call is TRBV28, the J call TRBJ1-1; TRBD1 might be the D (5 bases). CDR1 and CDR2 (germline): MDHEN, SYDVKM. The V end was cut by 3 bases, the J end by 1 base, with 12 bases between. The CDR3 is made up of 15 amino acids. Drawing the rest from reference TRBV28 and TRBJ1-1, the complete variable domain is DVKVTQSSRYLVKRTGEKVFLECVQDMDHENMFWYRQDPGLGLRLIYFSYDVKMKEKGDIPEGYSVSREKKERFSLILESASTNQTSMYLCASSLWGTQNTEAFFGQGTRLTVV.

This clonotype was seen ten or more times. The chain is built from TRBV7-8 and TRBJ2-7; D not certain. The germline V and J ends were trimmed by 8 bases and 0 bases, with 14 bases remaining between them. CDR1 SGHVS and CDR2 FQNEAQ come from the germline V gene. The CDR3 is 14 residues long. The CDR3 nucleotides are TGTGCCAGCGTCACTGAGGACGACTCCTACGAGCAGTACTTC. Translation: CASVTEDDSYEQYF. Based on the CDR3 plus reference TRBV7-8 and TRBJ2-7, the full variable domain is GAGVSQSPRYKVAKRGQDVALRCDPISGHVSLFWYQQALGQGPEFLTYFQNEAQLDKSGLPSDRFFAERPEGSVSTLKIQRTQQEDSAVYLCASVTEDDSYEQYFGPGTRLTVT.

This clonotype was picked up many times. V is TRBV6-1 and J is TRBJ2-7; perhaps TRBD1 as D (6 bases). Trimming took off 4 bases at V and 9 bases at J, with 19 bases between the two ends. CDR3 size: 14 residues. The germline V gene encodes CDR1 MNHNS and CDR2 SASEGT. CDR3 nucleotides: TGTGCCAGCAGTGTCCCACAGGGTGTCGACGGGCAGTACTTC. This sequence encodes CASSVPQGVDGQYF.

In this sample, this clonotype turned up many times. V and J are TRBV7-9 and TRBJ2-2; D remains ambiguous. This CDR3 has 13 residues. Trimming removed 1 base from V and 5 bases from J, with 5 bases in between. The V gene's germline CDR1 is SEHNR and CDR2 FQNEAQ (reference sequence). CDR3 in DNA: TGTGCCAGCAGCTTAGTAGAAACCGGGGAGCTGTTTTTT. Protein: CASSLVETGELFF.

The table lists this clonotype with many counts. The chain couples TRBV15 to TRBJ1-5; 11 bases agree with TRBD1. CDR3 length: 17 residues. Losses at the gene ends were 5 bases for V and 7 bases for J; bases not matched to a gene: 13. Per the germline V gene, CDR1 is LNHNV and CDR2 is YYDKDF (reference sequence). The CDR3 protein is CATSFDPGQGAEQPQHF. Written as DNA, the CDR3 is TGTGCCACCAGCTTCGACCCCGGACAGGGGGCGGAGCAGCCCCAGCATTTT. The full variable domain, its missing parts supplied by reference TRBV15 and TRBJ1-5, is DAMVIQNPRYQVTQFGKPVTLSCSQTLNHNVMYWYQQKSSQAPKLLFHYYDKDFNNEADTPDNFQSRRPNTSFCFLDIRSPGLGDTAMYLCATSFDPGQGAEQPQHFGDGTRLSIL.

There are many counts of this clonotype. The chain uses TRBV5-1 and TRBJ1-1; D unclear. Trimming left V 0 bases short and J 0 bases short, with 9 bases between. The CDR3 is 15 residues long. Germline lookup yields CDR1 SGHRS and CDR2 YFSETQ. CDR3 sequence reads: CASSLEPILNTEAFF. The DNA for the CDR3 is TGCGCCAGCAGCTTGGAACCTATACTGAACACTGAAGCTTTCTTT.

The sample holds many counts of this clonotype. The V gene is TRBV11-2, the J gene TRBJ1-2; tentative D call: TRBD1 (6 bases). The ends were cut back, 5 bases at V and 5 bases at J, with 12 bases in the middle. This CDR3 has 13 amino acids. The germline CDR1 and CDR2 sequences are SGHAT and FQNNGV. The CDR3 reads CASSPGQKYGYTF. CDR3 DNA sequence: TGTGCCAGCAGCCCCGGACAGAAATATGGCTACACCTTC. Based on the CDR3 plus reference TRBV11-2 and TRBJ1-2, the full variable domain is EAGVAQSPRYKIIEKRQSVAFWCNPISGHATLYWYQQILGQGPKLLIQFQNNGVVDDSQLPKDRFSAERLKGVDSTLKIQPAKLEDSAVYLCASSPGQKYGYTFGSGTRLTVV.

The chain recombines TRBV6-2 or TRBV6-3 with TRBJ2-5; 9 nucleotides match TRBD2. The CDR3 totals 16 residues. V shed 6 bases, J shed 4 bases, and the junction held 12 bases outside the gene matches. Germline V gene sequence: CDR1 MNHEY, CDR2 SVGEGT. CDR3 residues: CASSKRGDPRGETQYF. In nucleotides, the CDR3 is TGTGCCAGCAGCAAGCGGGGGGATCCGAGGGGAGAGACCCAGTACTTC.

CDR3 sequence (DNA): TGCAGTGCTAGAGATCGAAGGGGCTACACCTTC. Its translation is CSARDRRGYTF. The chain combines TRBV20-1 with TRBJ1-2; D call uncertain. CDR1 is DFQATT and CDR2 is SNEGSKA in the germline V gene (reference sequence). The CDR3 is made up of 11 amino acids. V lost 0 bases, J lost 8 bases, and 7 bases lay in between.

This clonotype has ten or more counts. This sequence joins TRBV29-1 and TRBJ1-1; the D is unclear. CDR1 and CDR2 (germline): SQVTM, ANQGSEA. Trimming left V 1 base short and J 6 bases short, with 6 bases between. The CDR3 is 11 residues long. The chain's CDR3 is CSVEGPAEAFF. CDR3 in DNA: TGCAGCGTTGAAGGGCCCGCTGAAGCTTTCTTT.

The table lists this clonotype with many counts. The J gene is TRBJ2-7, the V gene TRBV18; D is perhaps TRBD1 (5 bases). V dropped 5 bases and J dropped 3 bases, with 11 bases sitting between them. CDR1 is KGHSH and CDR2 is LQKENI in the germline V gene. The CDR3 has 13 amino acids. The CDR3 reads CASSYGQDYEQYF. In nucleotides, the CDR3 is TGTGCCAGCTCATACGGACAAGACTACGAGCAGTACTTC.

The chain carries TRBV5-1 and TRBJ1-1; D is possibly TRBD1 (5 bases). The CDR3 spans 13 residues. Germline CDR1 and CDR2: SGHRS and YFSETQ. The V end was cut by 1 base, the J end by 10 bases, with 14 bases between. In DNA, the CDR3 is TGCGCCAGCAGCTTGTCGCGGGGACCTCCAGCTTTCTTT. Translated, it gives CASSLSRGPPAFF.

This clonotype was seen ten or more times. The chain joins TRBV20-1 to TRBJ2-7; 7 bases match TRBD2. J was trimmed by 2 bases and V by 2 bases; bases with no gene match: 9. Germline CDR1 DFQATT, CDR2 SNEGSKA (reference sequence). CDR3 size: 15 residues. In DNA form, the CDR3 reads TGCAGTGCTAGACGATGGGGAGGGGACCCCTACGAGCAGTACTTC. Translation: CSARRWGGDPYEQYF.

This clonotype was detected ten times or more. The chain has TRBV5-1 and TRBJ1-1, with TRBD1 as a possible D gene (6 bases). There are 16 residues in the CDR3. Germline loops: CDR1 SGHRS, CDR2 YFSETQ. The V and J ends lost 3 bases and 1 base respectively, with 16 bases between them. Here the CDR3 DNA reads TGCGCCAGCAGCTCAGCCAGGGACACCTGGAACACTGAAGCTTTCTTT. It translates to CASSSARDTWNTEAFF.

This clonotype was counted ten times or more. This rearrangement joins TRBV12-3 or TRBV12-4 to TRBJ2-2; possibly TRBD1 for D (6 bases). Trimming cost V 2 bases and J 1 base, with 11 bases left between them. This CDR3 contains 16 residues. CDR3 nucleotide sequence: TGTGCCAGCAGTTTATATCGGGACATGAACACCGGGGAGCTGTTTTTT. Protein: CASSLYRDMNTGELFF.

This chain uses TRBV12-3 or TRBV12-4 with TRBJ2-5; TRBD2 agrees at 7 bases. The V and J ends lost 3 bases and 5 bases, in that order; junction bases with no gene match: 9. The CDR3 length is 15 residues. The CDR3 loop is CASSFRAGGIETQYF. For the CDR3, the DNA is TGTGCCAGCAGTTTCCGGGCCGGGGGGATTGAGACCCAGTACTTC.

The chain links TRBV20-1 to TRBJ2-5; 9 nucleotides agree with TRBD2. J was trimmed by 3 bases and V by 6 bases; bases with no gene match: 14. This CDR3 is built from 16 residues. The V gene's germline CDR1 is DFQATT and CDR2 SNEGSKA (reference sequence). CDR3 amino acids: CSAERAGSGSEETQYF. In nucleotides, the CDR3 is TGCAGTGCCGAACGCGCCGGTAGCGGGAGTGAAGAGACCCAGTACTTC.